The 2 T cell receptor beta chains below come from one sample, sequenced in a study of STAT5B mutations in CD4+ large granular lymphocyte leukemia. Produced via immunoSEQ multiplex PCR; TCRdb's table is partial and in-frame only. The sample records approximately 33,000 clones, roughly 71% being singletons. The sequenced sample consisted of CD4+ T cells from blood buffy coats. Every receptor here comes from a human donor in good health.

Only one count was recorded for this clone. V gene TRBV6-1 combines with J gene TRBJ2-3, with 9 bases matching TRBD2. The trim removed 4 bases at V and 1 base at J, leaving 9 bases unmatched. This CDR3 comprises 17 residues. Germline loops: CDR1 MNHNS, CDR2 SASEGT. The CDR3 loop reads CASSGSWRLAGTDTQYF. The CDR3 DNA reads as TGTGCCAGCAGTGGGTCCTGGCGACTAGCGGGCACAGATACGCAGTATTTT.

The chain uses TRBV6-5 and TRBJ1-5, with D tentatively TRBD1 (5 bases). With 7 bases removed from V and 15 bases from J, the gap between germline ends came to 25 bases. Germline CDR1 and CDR2: MNHEY and SVGAGI. The CDR3 is 14 amino acids. The CDR3 loop reads CASTAGGVLPAWHF. DNA of the CDR3: TGTGCCAGCACTGCCGGGGGGGTGCTCCCCGCTTGGCATTTT.